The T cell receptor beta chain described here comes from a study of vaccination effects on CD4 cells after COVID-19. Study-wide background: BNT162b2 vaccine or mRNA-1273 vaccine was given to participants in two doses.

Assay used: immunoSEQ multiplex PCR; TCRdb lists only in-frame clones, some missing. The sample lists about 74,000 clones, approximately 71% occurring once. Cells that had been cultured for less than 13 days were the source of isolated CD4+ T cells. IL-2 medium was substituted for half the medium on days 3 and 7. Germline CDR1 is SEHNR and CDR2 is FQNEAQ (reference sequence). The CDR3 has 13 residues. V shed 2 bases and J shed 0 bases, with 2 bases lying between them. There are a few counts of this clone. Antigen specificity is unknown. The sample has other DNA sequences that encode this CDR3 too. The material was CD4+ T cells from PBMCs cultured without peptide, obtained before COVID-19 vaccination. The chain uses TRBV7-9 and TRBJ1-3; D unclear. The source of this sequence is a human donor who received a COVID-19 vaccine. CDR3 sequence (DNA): TGTGCCAGCAGCTTAAACTCTGGAAACACCATATATTTT. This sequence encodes CASSLNSGNTIYF. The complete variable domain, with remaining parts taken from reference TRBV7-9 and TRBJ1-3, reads DTGVSQNPRHKITKRGQNVTFRCDPISEHNRLYWYRQTLGQGPEFLTYFQNEAQLEKSRLLSDRFSAERPKGSFSTLEIQRTEQGDSAMYLCASSLNSGNTIYFGEGSWLTVV.